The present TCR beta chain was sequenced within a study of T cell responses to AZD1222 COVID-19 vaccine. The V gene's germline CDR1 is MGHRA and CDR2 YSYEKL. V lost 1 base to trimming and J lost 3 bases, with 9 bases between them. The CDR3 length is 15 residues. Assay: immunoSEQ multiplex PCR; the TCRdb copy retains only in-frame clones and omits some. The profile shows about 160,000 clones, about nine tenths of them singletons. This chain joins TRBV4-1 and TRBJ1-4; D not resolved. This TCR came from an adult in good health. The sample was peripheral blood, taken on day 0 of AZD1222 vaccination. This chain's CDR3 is CASSQGDGSNEKLFF. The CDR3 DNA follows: TGCGCCAGCAGCCAAGGAGACGGATCTAATGAAAAACTGTTTTTT.